This T cell receptor (beta chain) was identified during a study of identifying expanded T cells in peripheral blood. During the collection period, no donor immune events like infections were recorded. TCRdb's table, derived via immunoSEQ multiplex PCR, lists solely in-frame clones and lacks some. The table shows under 90,000 clones, with over 75% occurring only once. A word on this clone: Its cognate antigen is unknown.

CDR1 is SGHTA and CDR2 is FQGNSA in the germline V gene. Trimming stripped 5 bases from V and 7 bases from J, with 17 bases between. CDR3 length equals 14 residues. General observations from the study: Technical replicates showed about 1.2 changed clones; two weeks about 16; four weeks 19. Clone count variance between roughly 2-week samples rose with total template count.

The source of this sequence is a person aged 18 to 75 in good health. Sequenced: blood. The chain combines TRBV7-2 with TRBJ1-2; tentative D call: TRBD1 (5 bases). CDR3 amino acids: CASSRGTPASGYTF. The CDR3, as DNA: TGTGCCAGCAGCCGTGGGACCCCGGCGTCTGGCTACACCTTC. The full variable domain, in which reference TRBV7-2 and TRBJ1-2 provide the parts outside the CDR3, is GAGVSQSPSNKVTEKGKDVELRCDPISGHTALYWYRQSLGQGLEFLIYFQGNSAPDKSGLPSDRFSAERTGGSVSTLTIQRTQQEDSAVYLCASSRGTPASGYTFGSGTRLTVV.